This passage covers 21 T cell receptor beta chains from one sample sequenced in a study of cytomegalovirus exposure and HLA in healthy donors. Some clones are missing from TCRdb's copy, which holds only in-frame ones; the method was immunoSEQ multiplex PCR. The data hold 150,000 or so clones, with approximately 86% observed a single time. Sequencing was carried out using PBMCs. Receptors were obtained from a human donor in good health.

The chain links TRBV15 to TRBJ2-7; no reliable D call. V was trimmed by 0 bases and J by 4 bases, leaving 16 bases between them. The CDR3 is 16 residues long. The germline V gene encodes CDR1 LNHNV and CDR2 YYDKDF (reference sequence). CDR3: CATSRDLGPNDYEQYF. CDR3 bases: TGTGCCACCAGCAGAGATTTGGGCCCCAACGATTACGAGCAGTACTTC. Full variable domain (outside the CDR3, taken from reference TRBV15 and TRBJ2-7): DAMVIQNPRYQVTQFGKPVTLSCSQTLNHNVMYWYQQKSSQAPKLLFHYYDKDFNNEADTPDNFQSRRPNTSFCFLDIRSPGLGDTAMYLCATSRDLGPNDYEQYFGPGTRLTVT.

This chain joins TRBV27 and TRBJ2-1; 8 nucleotides match TRBD1. Losses at the gene ends were 5 bases for V and 8 bases for J; bases not matched to a gene: 11. This CDR3 contains 15 residues. CDR1 and CDR2 (germline): MNHEY, SMNVEV (reference sequence). The CDR3 coding sequence is TGTGCCAGCAGTGCACCCCGGACAGGGAAGTATGAGCAGTTCTTC. Protein: CASSAPRTGKYEQFF.

The rearrangement links TRBV9 to TRBJ2-7; 7 bases align to TRBD1. The CDR3 is 13 amino acids. CDR1 and CDR2 from the germline V gene are SGDLS and YYNGEE. Trimming took 6 bases from V and 3 from J; bases not matched to a gene: 6. The CDR3 is CASNTDRDYEQYF. The CDR3, as DNA: TGTGCCAGCAACACTGACAGGGACTACGAGCAGTACTTC.

The rearrangement joins TRBV4-3 to TRBJ2-3; unclear D gene. The CDR3 contains 13 residues. Germline-derived CDR1 and CDR2 are LGHNA and YSLEER. V was clipped by 4 bases and J by 6 bases, with 11 bases between them. The CDR3 is CASSPYFGDTQYF. CDR3 nucleotide sequence: TGCGCCAGCAGCCCATATTTCGGGGATACGCAGTATTTT.

V is TRBV5-1 and J is TRBJ2-3; the match to TRBD2 covers 12 bases. The germline V gene encodes CDR1 SGHRS and CDR2 YFSETQ. The CDR3 covers 17 residues. V trimming: 2 bases; J trimming: 4 bases; junction bases outside the gene matches: 8. The CDR3 DNA sequence: TGCGCCAGCAGCTTACTAGCGGGGGGTCAAATGGCAGATACGCAGTATTTT. It translates to CASSLLAGGQMADTQYF. The entire variable domain, with the rest obtained from reference TRBV5-1 and TRBJ2-3, is as follows: KAGVTQTPRYLIKTRGQQVTLSCSPISGHRSVSWYQQTPGQGLQFLFEYFSETQRNKGNFPGRFSGRQFSNSRSEMNVSTLELGDSALYLCASSLLAGGQMADTQYFGPGTRLTVL.

The chain carries TRBV5-3 and TRBJ2-7; 7 nucleotides line up with TRBD1. TRBV5-3 is an ORF, and what it does is uncertain. CDR3 length: 17 residues. V trimming: 2 bases; J trimming: 1 base; junction bases outside the gene matches: 12. CDR3 sequence (DNA): TGTGCCAGAAGCTTCTACCGAGCCGGGACAGTGTCCTACGAGCAGTACTTC. It codes for CARSFYRAGTVSYEQYF.

V usage is TRBV27 and J usage is TRBJ2-1, with D possibly being TRBD1 (5 bases). Germline V lookup: CDR1 MNHEY, CDR2 SMNVEV (reference sequence). The length of the CDR3 is 14 residues. Trimming removed 5 bases at V and 5 bases at J, with 13 bases between. DNA for the CDR3: TGTGCCAGCAGTCCACTCGACAGCCACAATGAGCAGTTCTTC. It yields the protein CASSPLDSHNEQFF.

In its sample, this clone was seen once. The J gene is TRBJ1-4, the V gene TRBV29-1; possible D gene TRBD1, 5 bases. V was clipped by 5 bases and J by 4 bases, with 17 bases between them. CDR3 length equals 15 residues. Per germline, CDR1 SQVTM and CDR2 ANQGSEA. CDR3 coding DNA: TGCAGCGTTCCAGGGAGGGGCCTTTATAATGAAAAACTGTTTTTT. It codes for CSVPGRGLYNEKLFF.

The chain couples TRBV12-5 to TRBJ2-2, with 10 nucleotides matching TRBD2. The J segment lost 5 bases and the V segment lost 1 base, leaving 10 bases of the junction unmatched. CDR3 size: 18 residues. Germline CDR1 LGHNT, CDR2 FRNRAP. The CDR3 region is CASGLERPSGGLTGELFF. In DNA, the CDR3 is TGTGCTAGTGGTTTGGAGCGGCCTAGCGGGGGTTTAACCGGGGAGCTGTTTTTT.

This rearrangement joins TRBV6-5 to TRBJ1-1, with 7 bases identical to TRBD1. The V gene end was trimmed by 7 bases and the J gene end by 4 bases; junction bases not matched to a gene: 6. Looked up from germline, CDR1 is MNHEY and CDR2 is SVGAGI. The CDR3 length is 13 residues. Here the CDR3 reads CASTQTGRTEAFF. CDR3 DNA sequence: TGTGCCAGCACCCAGACAGGGCGCACTGAAGCTTTCTTT.

This clone was picked up one time. The chain recombines TRBV28 with TRBJ1-1; D remains ambiguous. The CDR3 runs to 12 residues. V gave up 7 bases and J gave up 1 base, with 7 bases separating them. From germline, CDR1 is MDHEN and CDR2 SYDVKM. Here the CDR3 reads CASTSENTEAFF. The CDR3 nucleotides read TGTGCCAGCACCTCAGAGAACACTGAAGCTTTCTTT.

This clone has more than one count but fewer than ten. The V gene is TRBV7-2, the J gene TRBJ2-7, with 10 bases identical to TRBD2. The CDR3 contains 14 residues. Unmatched junction bases numbered 4, after V lost 6 bases and J lost 2 bases. Looked up from germline, CDR1 is SGHTA and CDR2 is FQGNSA. In DNA, the CDR3 is TGTGCCAGCAGTATCACTAGCGGGACCTACGAGCAGTACTTC. Translated, it gives CASSITSGTYEQYF.

The V gene is TRBV20-1, the J gene TRBJ1-1; perhaps TRBD1 as D (6 bases). The CDR3 has 11 amino acids. Germline CDR1 reads DFQATT; CDR2 reads SNEGSKA (reference sequence). This CDR3 is CRTDRNTEAFF. The CDR3, as DNA: TGCAGGACGGACAGGAACACTGAAGCTTTCTTT.

This clone came up once. The chain uses TRBV15 and TRBJ1-5; weak D call: TRBD1 (5 bases). Trimming removed 3 bases from V and 11 bases from J, with 14 bases in between. Looked up from germline, CDR1 is LNHNV and CDR2 is YYDKDF (reference sequence). This CDR3 comprises 13 residues. The CDR3 sequence: CATSRGLSLAQHF. CDR3 bases: TGTGCCACCAGCAGGGGACTTTCCCTAGCCCAGCATTTT.

The chain combines TRBV27 with TRBJ2-7, with 10 bases aligning to TRBD2. Germline loops: CDR1 MNHEY, CDR2 SMNVEV (reference sequence). J lost 4 bases, V lost 3 bases, and 6 bases had no gene match. CDR3 length: 15 amino acids. CDR3 nucleotide sequence: TGTGCCAGCAGTTTTCTGGCTAGCGGGAGTTACGAGCAGTACTTC. Translation: CASSFLASGSYEQYF.

The chain recombines TRBV28 with TRBJ2-1; TRBD2 agrees at 7 bases. CDR3 length equals 14 residues. Germline-derived CDR1 and CDR2 are MDHEN and SYDVKM. Germline trimming cut 2 bases from V and 5 bases from J; bases unmatched to any gene: 3. This chain's CDR3 is CASSLGGEDNEQFF. The CDR3 DNA reads TGTGCCAGCAGTTTAGGGGGGGAGGACAATGAGCAGTTCTTC.

The CDR3 here is CASSLFGTGVSEQFF. As DNA, the CDR3 is TGTGCCAGCAGTTTATTTGGGACAGGGGTAAGTGAGCAGTTCTTC. The V call is TRBV27, the J call TRBJ2-1, with 10 bases matching TRBD1. The V and J ends lost 1 base and 9 bases, in that order; junction bases with no gene match: 6. Germline values: CDR1 MNHEY, CDR2 SMNVEV (reference sequence). There are 15 residues in the CDR3.

This chain joins TRBV27 and TRBJ1-5; 7 bases agree with TRBD1. The CDR3 is made up of 14 amino acids. Germline CDR1 is MNHEY and CDR2 is SMNVEV (reference sequence). Trimming removed 6 bases from V and 4 bases from J; junction bases left unmatched: 6. The CDR3 sequence: CASRNSGGNQPQHF. The CDR3 DNA sequence: TGTGCCAGCAGGAACTCAGGGGGGAATCAGCCCCAGCATTTT.

V is TRBV5-1 and J is TRBJ2-7; D may be TRBD2 (6 bases). CDR3 length: 14 amino acids. Trimming pared 1 base from V and 6 bases from J, leaving 14 bases between. CDR1 and CDR2 from the germline V gene are SGHRS and YFSETQ. CDR3 nucleotides: TGCGCCAGCAGCTTGAGTGGCGGGGTGAGCGAGCAGTACTTC. Its protein is CASSLSGGVSEQYF.

The genes are TRBV6-5 and TRBJ1-5, with 9 bases fitting TRBD1. V trimming: 7 bases; J trimming: 5 bases; junction bases outside the gene matches: 3. CDR3 length: 13 residues. Per germline, CDR1 MNHEY and CDR2 SVGAGI. The CDR3: CASKRTGDQPQHF. As DNA, the CDR3 is TGTGCCAGCAAACGGACAGGGGATCAGCCCCAGCATTTT.

V is TRBV29-1 and J is TRBJ1-1; D is perhaps TRBD1 (5 bases). In germline, CDR1 is SQVTM, CDR2 ANQGSEA. Trimming cost V 7 bases and J 1 base, with 13 bases left between them. The CDR3 spans 13 residues. The CDR3 loop reads CSARPTGNTEAFF. Here the CDR3 DNA reads TGCAGCGCTAGACCTACAGGGAACACTGAAGCTTTCTTT.